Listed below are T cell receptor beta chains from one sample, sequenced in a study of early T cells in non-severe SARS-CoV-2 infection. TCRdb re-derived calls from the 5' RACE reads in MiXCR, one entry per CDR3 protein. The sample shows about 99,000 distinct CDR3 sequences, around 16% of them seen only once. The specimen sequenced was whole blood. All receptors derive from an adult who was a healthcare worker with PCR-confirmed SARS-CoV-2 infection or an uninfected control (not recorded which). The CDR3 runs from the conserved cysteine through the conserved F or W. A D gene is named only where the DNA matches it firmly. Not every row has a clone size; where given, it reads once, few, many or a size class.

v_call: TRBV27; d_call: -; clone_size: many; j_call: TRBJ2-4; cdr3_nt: TGTGCCAGCAGTCCCCCCTGGGGGGAGGCCAAAAACATTCAGTACTTC; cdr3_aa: CASSPPWGEAKNIQYF
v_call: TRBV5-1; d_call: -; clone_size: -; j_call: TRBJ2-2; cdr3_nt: TGCGCCAGCAGCCTTCGGGCAGACATCACCGGGGAGCTGTTTTTT; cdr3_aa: CASSLRADITGELFF
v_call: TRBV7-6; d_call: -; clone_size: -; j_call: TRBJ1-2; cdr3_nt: TGTGCCAGCGCCGGGACCTGGGGCTATGGCTACACCTTC; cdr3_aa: CASAGTWGYGYTF
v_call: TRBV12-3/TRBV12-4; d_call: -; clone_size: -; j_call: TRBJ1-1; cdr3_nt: TGTGCCAGCAGGTCCCGGATAGCTGTGAACACTGAAGCTTTCTTT; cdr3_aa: CASRSRIAVNTEAFF
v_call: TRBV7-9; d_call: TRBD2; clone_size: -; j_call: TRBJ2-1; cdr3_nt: TGTGCCAGCAGCTCACGGACTAGCGGGGGGAATGAGCAGTTCTTC; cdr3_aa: CASSSRTSGGNEQFF
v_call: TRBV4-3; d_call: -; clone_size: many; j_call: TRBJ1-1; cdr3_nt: TGCGCCAGCAGCCAAGTTGGATCCTTCACTGAAGCTTTCTTT; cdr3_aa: CASSQVGSFTEAFF
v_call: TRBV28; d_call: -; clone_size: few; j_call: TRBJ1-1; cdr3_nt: TGTGCCAGCAGTTTAAGCAAGGGGGGGAAGAACACTGAAGCTTTCTTT; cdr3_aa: CASSLSKGGKNTEAFF
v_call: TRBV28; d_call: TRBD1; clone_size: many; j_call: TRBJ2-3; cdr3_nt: TGTGCCGTAAGGGGGCAGGGGGCGGTTCGCACAGATACGCAGTATTTT; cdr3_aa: CAVRGQGAVRTDTQYF
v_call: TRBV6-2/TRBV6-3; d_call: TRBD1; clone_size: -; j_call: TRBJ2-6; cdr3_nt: TGTGCCAGCGGACAGGGTGATTCTGGGGCCAACGTCCTGACTTTC; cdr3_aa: CASGQGDSGANVLTF
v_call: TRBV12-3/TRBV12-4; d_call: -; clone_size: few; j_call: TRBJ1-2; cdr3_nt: TGTGCCAGCAAGCCGGGCTCCCTTGGTGGCTACACCTTC; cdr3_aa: CASKPGSLGGYTF
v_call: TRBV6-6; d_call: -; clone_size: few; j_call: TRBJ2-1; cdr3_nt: TGTGCCAGCAGTCCACGAGCGGAGGGAAGGTCCTACAATGAGCAGTTCTTC; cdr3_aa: CASSPRAEGRSYNEQFF
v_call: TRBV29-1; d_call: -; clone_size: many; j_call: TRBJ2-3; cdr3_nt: TGCAGCGTTGGGCCAGGAGGCACAGATACGCAGTATTTT; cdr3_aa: CSVGPGGTDTQYF
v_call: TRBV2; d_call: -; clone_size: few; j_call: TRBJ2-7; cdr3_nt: TGTGCCAGCAGTGAAGGACGTACCGGGACCGAGGGAGAGCAGTACTTC; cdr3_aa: CASSEGRTGTEGEQYF
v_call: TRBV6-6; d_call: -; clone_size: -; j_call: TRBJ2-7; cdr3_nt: TGTGCCAGCAGTCCTAGCCGGGACACAAGCTCCTACGAGCAGTACTTC; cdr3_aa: CASSPSRDTSSYEQYF
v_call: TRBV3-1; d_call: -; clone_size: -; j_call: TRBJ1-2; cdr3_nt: TGTGCCAGCAGCCAAGCTCGGGAGCCGAGGCACTATGGCTACACCTTC; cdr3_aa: CASSQAREPRHYGYTF
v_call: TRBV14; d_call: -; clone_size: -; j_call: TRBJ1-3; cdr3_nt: TGTGCCAGCAGCCAGGTGACGACGATAAGCTCTGGAAACACCATATATTTT; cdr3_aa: CASSQVTTISSGNTIYF
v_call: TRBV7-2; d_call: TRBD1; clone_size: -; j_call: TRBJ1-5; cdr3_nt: TGTGCCAGCAGCGACGGGACAGGGAATCAGCCCCAGCATTTT; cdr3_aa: CASSDGTGNQPQHF
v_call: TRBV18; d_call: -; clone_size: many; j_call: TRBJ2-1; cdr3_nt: TGTGCCAGCTCACCAGAGGGGTACAATGAGCAGTTCTTC; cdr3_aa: CASSPEGYNEQFF
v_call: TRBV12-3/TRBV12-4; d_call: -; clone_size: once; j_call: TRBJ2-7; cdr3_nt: TGTGCCAGCAGCCAAAATAGAGACGGGTACTACTACGAGCAGTACTTC; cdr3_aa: CASSQNRDGYYYEQYF
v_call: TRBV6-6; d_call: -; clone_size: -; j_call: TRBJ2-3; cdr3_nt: TGTGCCAGCAGTTACGGGGGTTCTAGCACAGATACGCAGTATTTT; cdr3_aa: CASSYGGSSTDTQYF
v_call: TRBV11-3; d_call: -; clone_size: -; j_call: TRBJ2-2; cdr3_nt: TGTGCCAGCAGCTTAGTTTCGGGAGAAAACGGGGAGCTGTTTTTT; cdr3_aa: CASSLVSGENGELFF
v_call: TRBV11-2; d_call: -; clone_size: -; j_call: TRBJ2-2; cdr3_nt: TGTGCCAGCAGCTACTTCGGACAGAAATCCGGGGAGCTGTTTTTT; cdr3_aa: CASSYFGQKSGELFF
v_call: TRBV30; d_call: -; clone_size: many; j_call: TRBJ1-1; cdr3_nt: TGTGCCTGGCTAACAAGGGGGTCTGAAGCTTTCTTT; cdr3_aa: CAWLTRGSEAFF
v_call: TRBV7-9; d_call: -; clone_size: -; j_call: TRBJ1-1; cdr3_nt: TGTGCCAGCAGCTTAGGTCTCAATTGGACCTGGGGAGCTTTCTTT; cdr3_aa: CASSLGLNWTWGAFF
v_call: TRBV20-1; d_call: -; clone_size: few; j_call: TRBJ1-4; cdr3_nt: TGCAGTGCTAGGCCGGCCGTCTGGGCAACTAATGAAAAACTGTTTTTT; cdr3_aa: CSARPAVWATNEKLFF
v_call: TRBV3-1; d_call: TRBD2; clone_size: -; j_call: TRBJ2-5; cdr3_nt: TGTGCCAGCAGCACGGCCTTAGCGGGAGCCCAAGAGACCCAGTACTTC; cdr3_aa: CASSTALAGAQETQYF
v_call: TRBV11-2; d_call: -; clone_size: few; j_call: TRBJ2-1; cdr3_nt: TGTGCCAGCAGCTCCAACTGGGGGCGCGGGAGAGATAATGAGCAGTTCTTC; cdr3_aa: CASSSNWGRGRDNEQFF